This T cell receptor (beta chain) stems from a study of T cells in Graves' hyperthyroidism and ophthalmopathy. Uncontrolled infection, other autoimmune disease, pregnancy or lactation barred patients from enrollment. V trimming: 5 bases; J trimming: 4 bases; junction bases outside the gene matches: 10. CDR1 is LGHDT and CDR2 is YNNKEL in the germline V gene (reference sequence). The CDR3 length is 15 residues. This clonotype was counted a few times. Its antigen is unknown. Study results and limitations: Researchers found most expanded thyroid clonotypes above 0.001 in blood as well. Stable hyperthyroidism and ophthalmopathy were separated using 13 V-J signatures.

Amplification of TCR beta CDR3 regions used RNA as the template. When the TCR CDR3 underwent first-round RT-PCR, the HTBI primer set was used. TCRdb recomputed calls from the multiplex PCR reads with MiXCR, one row per CDR3 protein. The data hold around 420,000 distinct CDR3 sequences, with more than 15% observed a single time. The sample comprised blood. This TCR was sampled from a woman between 18 and 29 years old with Graves' hyperthyroidism. The chain combines TRBV3-1 with TRBJ1-1; 7 nucleotides match TRBD1. The CDR3 loop is CASSWGDRPSTEAFF. The CDR3 region has the DNA TGTGCCAGCAGCTGGGGGGACAGACCATCCACTGAAGCTTTCTTT. Filled out from reference TRBV3-1 and TRBJ1-1, the complete variable domain reads DTAVSQTPKYLVTQMGNDKSIKCEQNLGHDTMYWYKQDSKKFLKIMFSYNNKELIINETVPNRFSPKSPDKAHLNLHINSLELGDSAVYFCASSWGDRPSTEAFFGQGTRLTVV.